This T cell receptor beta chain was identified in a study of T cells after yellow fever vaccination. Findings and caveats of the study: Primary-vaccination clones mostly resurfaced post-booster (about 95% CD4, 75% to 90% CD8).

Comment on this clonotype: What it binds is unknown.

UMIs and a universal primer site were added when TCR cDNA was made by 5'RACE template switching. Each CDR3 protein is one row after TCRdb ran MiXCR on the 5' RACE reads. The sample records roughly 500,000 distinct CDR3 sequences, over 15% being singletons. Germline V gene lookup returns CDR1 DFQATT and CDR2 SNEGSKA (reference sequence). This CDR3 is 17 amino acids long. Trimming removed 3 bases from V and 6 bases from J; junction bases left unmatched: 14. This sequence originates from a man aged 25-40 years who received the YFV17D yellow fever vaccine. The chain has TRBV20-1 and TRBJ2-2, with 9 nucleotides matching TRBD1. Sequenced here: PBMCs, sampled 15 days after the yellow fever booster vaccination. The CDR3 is CSASSLRQGGKPGELFF. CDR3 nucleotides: TGCAGTGCTAGCTCCCTTCGACAGGGGGGGAAACCCGGGGAGCTGTTTTTT.